Listed below are T cell receptor beta chains from one sample, sequenced in a study of cytomegalovirus exposure and HLA in healthy donors. Repertoires were generated with immunoSEQ multiplex PCR, while TCRdb's copy carries only in-frame clones and drops some. This table has roughly 150,000 clones, roughly 84% appearing once. The sequenced sample consisted of PBMCs. These receptors were taken from a man aged 30 to 45 in good health and CMV-seropositive. The CDR3 runs from the conserved cysteine through the conserved F or W. The D gene is left open where the match is weak. Rows may omit the clone size; those that give it use once, few, many or a size class.

once,TRBV2,TRBJ2-1,NA,TGTGCCAGCAGTGAAGAAGCCTACGAGCAGTTCTTC,CASSEEAYEQFF
NA,TRBV19,TRBJ1-5,TRBD1,TGTGCCAGTAGTTCCCCTCCCGGGACAGGGGTTAATCAGCCCCAGCATTTT,CASSSPPGTGVNQPQHF
NA,TRBV7-9,TRBJ1-2,NA,TGTGCCAGCAGCTTAAACAGTCACTATGGCTACACCTTC,CASSLNSHYGYTF
NA,TRBV28,TRBJ2-7,NA,TGTGCCAGCAGTTTGGATCGGAGATGGGCCTACGAGCAGTACTTC,CASSLDRRWAYEQYF
NA,TRBV27,TRBJ1-5,NA,TGTGCCAGCAGCCCCAGGTATAGCAATCAGCCCCAGCATTTT,CASSPRYSNQPQHF
NA,TRBV7-2,TRBJ2-5,TRBD2,TGTGCCAGCAGCTTAGGCGGGAGGAGGGAGACCCAGTACTTC,CASSLGGRRETQYF
NA,TRBV28,TRBJ2-5,TRBD2,TGTGCCAGCAGTCGGACTAGTGTCGGGACCCAGTACTTC,CASSRTSVGTQYF
NA,TRBV9,TRBJ2-2,TRBD2,TGTGCCAGCAGCCCCCGGACTAGCGGGCTTAACACCGGGGAGCTGTTTTTT,CASSPRTSGLNTGELFF
NA,TRBV25-1,TRBJ2-7,NA,TGTGCCAGCAGCGATGGCAGCTACGAGCAGTACTTC,CASSDGSYEQYF
NA,TRBV15,TRBJ1-5,NA,TGTGCCACCAGCAGAGATCGGGGAAGCAATCAGCCCCAGCATTTT,CATSRDRGSNQPQHF
NA,TRBV28,TRBJ2-7,TRBD2,TGTGCCAGCAGTCTGATCACTAGCGCCCCCTACGAGCAGTACTTC,CASSLITSAPYEQYF
NA,TRBV7-2,TRBJ1-2,TRBD1,TGTGCCAGCAGCCAGGGACAGGCGGATGGCTACACCTTC,CASSQGQADGYTF
NA,TRBV6-5,TRBJ2-1,NA,TGTGCCAGCAGCCGGCGGGGGGACAGCGATGAGCAGTTCTTC,CASSRRGDSDEQFF
NA,TRBV2,TRBJ2-5,TRBD2,TGTGCCGGAGCGAGGGAGGGAGGGTCAGAGACCCAGTACTTC,CAGAREGGSETQYF
once,TRBV9,TRBJ2-1,NA,TGTGCCAGCAGCGTAAGAATGCAGGGGCTGGCCAATGAGCAGTTCTTC,CASSVRMQGLANEQFF
NA,TRBV30,TRBJ2-1,NA,TGTGCCTGGAGTGCACAGGTTAGGCATGAGCAGTTCTTC,CAWSAQVRHEQFF
NA,TRBV30,TRBJ1-1,NA,TGTGCCTGGGAGGTATTCCTTGGTACTGAAGCTTTCTTT,CAWEVFLGTEAFF
NA,TRBV18,TRBJ2-7,NA,TGTGCCAGCTCACCAAGAGACGGGTACTACGAGCAGTACTTC,CASSPRDGYYEQYF
NA,TRBV28,TRBJ2-6,NA,TGTGCCAGCAGCCCTCTAGGGGGGGAGTCTGGGGCCAACGTCCTGACTTTC,CASSPLGGESGANVLTF
NA,TRBV28,TRBJ2-1,NA,TGTGCCAGCAGTTTCCGGACACCGGACTACAATGAGCAGTTCTTC,CASSFRTPDYNEQFF
few,TRBV9,TRBJ2-1,TRBD2,TGTGCCAGCAGCCCCGGGAGGAGCTCCTACAATGAGCAGTTCTTC,CASSPGRSSYNEQFF
NA,TRBV6-6,TRBJ1-2,TRBD1,TGTGCCAGCAGTCCCTCTGACAGGGGGCTCTATGGCTACACCTTC,CASSPSDRGLYGYTF
NA,TRBV28,TRBJ2-2,NA,TGTGCCAGCAGTCCACTTTACAGGGCGGGGGAGCTGTTTTTT,CASSPLYRAGELFF
NA,TRBV7-4,TRBJ1-6,NA,TGTGCCAGCAGCTTAGGCAGGGATGGGAATTCACCCCTCCACTTT,CASSLGRDGNSPLHF
NA,TRBV5-8,TRBJ2-2,NA,TGTGCCAGCAGCTTGGACAGGCTAGAGACCGGGGAGCTGTTTTTT,CASSLDRLETGELFF
many,TRBV5-1,TRBJ1-6,TRBD1,TGCGCCAGCAGCCCATTGGAGGGGGCTAATTCACCCCTCCACTTT,CASSPLEGANSPLHF
NA,TRBV18,TRBJ1-5,NA,TGTGCCAGCTCACCGTCACAGGGAAGCCAGCCCCAGCATTTT,CASSPSQGSQPQHF
NA,TRBV2,TRBJ2-1,TRBD2,TGTGCCAGCAGGGCTAGCGGGGGGTTCGGTGAGCAGTTCTTC,CASRASGGFGEQFF
NA,TRBV7-3,TRBJ2-1,TRBD2,TGTGCCAGCAGCTTTTTCGGGACTAGCGGGTTCAATGAGCAGTTCTTC,CASSFFGTSGFNEQFF
NA,TRBV30,TRBJ2-3,NA,TGTGCCTGGAATACGGTCCATAGCACAGATACGCAGTATTTT,CAWNTVHSTDTQYF
NA,TRBV28,TRBJ1-2,TRBD1,TGTGCCAGCAGTCGACCCGGGACAGGGGCTGATGGCTACACCTTC,CASSRPGTGADGYTF
NA,TRBV15,TRBJ2-1,NA,TGTGCCACCAGCAGAGTCAGGAGGGGCGGAAACCAGTTCTTC,CATSRVRRGGNQFF
NA,TRBV18,TRBJ1-3,TRBD1,TGTGCCAGCTCAGCGGGACAGCCAGACGGAAACACCATATATTTT,CASSAGQPDGNTIYF
few,TRBV6-5,TRBJ1-1,NA,TGTGCCAGCAGTTACAATCGGGGTGAAGCTTTCTTT,CASSYNRGEAFF
NA,TRBV5-5,TRBJ1-1,TRBD1,TGTGCCAGCAGCTTGGTTGTAGGGACAGGGGACACTGAAGCTTTCTTT,CASSLVVGTGDTEAFF
NA,TRBV7-2,TRBJ2-7,TRBD2,TGTGCCAGCAACAACCCGCGACGGGGGGGCAACGAGCAGTACTTC,CASNNPRRGGNEQYF
NA,TRBV2,TRBJ2-3,TRBD2,TGTGCCAGCAGCGACCCCGGGACTAGCGGGGGTTCAGATACGCAGTATTTT,CASSDPGTSGGSDTQYF
NA,TRBV7-2,TRBJ1-1,TRBD1,TGTGCCAGCAGGTACGACAGGGCGAACACTGAAGCTTTCTTT,CASRYDRANTEAFF
NA,TRBV12-5,TRBJ2-1,TRBD2,TGTGCTAGTGGGCCTACTAGCGGGGGTAGGTTCTTC,CASGPTSGGRFF
NA,TRBV6-1,TRBJ1-4,NA,TGTGCCAGCAGTCCTCCGGGAACCACCGAAAAACTGTTTTTT,CASSPPGTTEKLFF
NA,TRBV5-5,TRBJ2-3,NA,TGTGCCAGCAGCTTGGCCGCGGTCGGGGGGCCATCCCCAGGCACAGATACGCAGTATTTT,CASSLAAVGGPSPGTDTQYF
NA,TRBV30,TRBJ2-5,TRBD2,TGTGCCTGGATCGGGGGGGCCGGGGAGACCCAGTACTTC,CAWIGGAGETQYF
NA,TRBV4-3,TRBJ2-1,NA,TGCGCCAGCAGCCCCAACAGACACCCGCGCTCCTACAATGAGCAGTTCTTC,CASSPNRHPRSYNEQFF
few,TRBV4-1,TRBJ2-7,TRBD1,TGCGCCAGCAGCCATGGACAGGCCCCCTCCTACGAGCAGTACTTC,CASSHGQAPSYEQYF
NA,TRBV27,TRBJ1-2,TRBD1,TGTGCCAGCAGTATGCGGACAGGGTGGATGAATGGCTACACCTTC,CASSMRTGWMNGYTF
NA,TRBV6-1,TRBJ1-1,NA,TGTGCCAGCAGTGGCCTACAGGGATGGGGCACTGAAGCTTTCTTT,CASSGLQGWGTEAFF
NA,TRBV5-6,TRBJ2-7,TRBD1,TGTGCCAGCAGCGGACAGGGATACGAGCAGTACTTC,CASSGQGYEQYF
NA,TRBV5-6,TRBJ1-6,TRBD1,TGTGCCAGCAGCGGACAGGGGGTAGCGTCCTATAATTCACCCCTCCACTTT,CASSGQGVASYNSPLHF
NA,TRBV7-2,TRBJ2-7,NA,TGTGCCAGTGCCGGGACTGCCCCGTCGCAGTACTTC,CASAGTAPSQYF
few,TRBV7-9,TRBJ2-7,NA,TGTGCCAGCAGCCGTACGAGCTACGAGCAGTACTTC,CASSRTSYEQYF
few,TRBV10-3,TRBJ2-7,TRBD2,TGTGCCATCAGTGACCCAGGACTAGCGGGGTCCTCCTACGAGCAGTACTTC,CAISDPGLAGSSYEQYF
NA,TRBV20-1,TRBJ2-7,NA,TGCAGTCTTTCAGGGCGCAACGAGCAGTACTTC,CSLSGRNEQYF
NA,TRBV5-1,TRBJ2-5,TRBD2,TGCGCCAGCAGCTCGACTAGCGGGCCAGAGACCCAGTACTTC,CASSSTSGPETQYF